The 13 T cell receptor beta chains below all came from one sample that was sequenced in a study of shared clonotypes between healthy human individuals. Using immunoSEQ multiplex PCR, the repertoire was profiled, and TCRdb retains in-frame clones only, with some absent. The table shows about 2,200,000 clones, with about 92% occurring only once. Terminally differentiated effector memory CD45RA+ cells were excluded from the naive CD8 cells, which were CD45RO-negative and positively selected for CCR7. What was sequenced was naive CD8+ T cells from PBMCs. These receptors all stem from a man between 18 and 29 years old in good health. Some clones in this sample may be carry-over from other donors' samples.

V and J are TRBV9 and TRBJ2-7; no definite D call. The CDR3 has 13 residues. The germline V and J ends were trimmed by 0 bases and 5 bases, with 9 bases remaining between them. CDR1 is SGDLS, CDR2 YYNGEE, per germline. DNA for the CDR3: TGTGCCAGCAGCGTAGTCCCAGCCAACGAGCAGTACTTC. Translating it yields CASSVVPANEQYF.

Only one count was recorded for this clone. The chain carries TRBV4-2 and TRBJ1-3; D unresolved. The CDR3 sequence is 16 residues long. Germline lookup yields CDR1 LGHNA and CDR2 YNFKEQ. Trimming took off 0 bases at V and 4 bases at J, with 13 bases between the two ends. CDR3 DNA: TGTGCCAGCAGCCAAGATAGCCGAACGCTGGGAAACACCATATATTTT. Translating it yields CASSQDSRTLGNTIYF.

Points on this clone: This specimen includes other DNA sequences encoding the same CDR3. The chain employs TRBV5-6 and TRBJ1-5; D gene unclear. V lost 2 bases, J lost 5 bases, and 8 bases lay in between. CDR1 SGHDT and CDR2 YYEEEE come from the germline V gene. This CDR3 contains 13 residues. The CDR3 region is CASSLGGDQPQHF. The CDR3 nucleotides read TGTGCCAGCAGCTTAGGTGGGGATCAGCCCCAGCATTTT.

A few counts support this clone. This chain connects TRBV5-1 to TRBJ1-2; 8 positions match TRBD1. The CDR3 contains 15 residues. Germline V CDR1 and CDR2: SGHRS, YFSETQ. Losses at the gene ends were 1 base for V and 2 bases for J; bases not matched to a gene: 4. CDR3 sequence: CASSLWTGTNYGYTF. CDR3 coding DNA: TGCGCCAGCAGCTTGTGGACAGGGACAAACTATGGCTACACCTTC.

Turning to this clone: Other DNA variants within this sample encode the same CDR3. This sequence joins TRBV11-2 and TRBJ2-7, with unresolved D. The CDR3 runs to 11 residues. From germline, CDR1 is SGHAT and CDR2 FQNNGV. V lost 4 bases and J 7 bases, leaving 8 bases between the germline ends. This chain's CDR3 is CASSSLGEQYF. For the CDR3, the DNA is TGTGCCAGCAGCTCTTTGGGTGAGCAGTACTTC.

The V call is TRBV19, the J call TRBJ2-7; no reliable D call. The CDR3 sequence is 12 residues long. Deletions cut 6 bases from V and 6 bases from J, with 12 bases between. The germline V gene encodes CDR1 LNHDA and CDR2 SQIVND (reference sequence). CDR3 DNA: TGTGCCAGTAGCCGGAGCCCGGGCGAGCAGTACTTC. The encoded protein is CASSRSPGEQYF.

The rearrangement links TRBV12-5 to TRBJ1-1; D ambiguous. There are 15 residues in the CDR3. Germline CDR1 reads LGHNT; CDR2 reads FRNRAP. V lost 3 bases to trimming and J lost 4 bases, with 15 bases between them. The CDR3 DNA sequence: TGTGCTAGTGGTTTAAACCCTCCCTTGGGCACTGAAGCTTTCTTT. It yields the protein CASGLNPPLGTEAFF.

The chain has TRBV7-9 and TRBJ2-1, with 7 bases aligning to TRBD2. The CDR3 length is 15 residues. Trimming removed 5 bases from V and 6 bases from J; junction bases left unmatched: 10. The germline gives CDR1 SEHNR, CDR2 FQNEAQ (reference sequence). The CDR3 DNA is TGTGCCAGCAGCCCGGGAGGTGGGACTATCAATGAGCAGTTCTTC. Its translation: CASSPGGGTINEQFF.

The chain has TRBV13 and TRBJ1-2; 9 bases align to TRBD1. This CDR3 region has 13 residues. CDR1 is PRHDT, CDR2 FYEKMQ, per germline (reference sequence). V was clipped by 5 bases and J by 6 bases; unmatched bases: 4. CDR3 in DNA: TGTGCCAGCAGCAAAAGGACAGGGGATGGCTACACCTTC. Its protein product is CASSKRTGDGYTF.

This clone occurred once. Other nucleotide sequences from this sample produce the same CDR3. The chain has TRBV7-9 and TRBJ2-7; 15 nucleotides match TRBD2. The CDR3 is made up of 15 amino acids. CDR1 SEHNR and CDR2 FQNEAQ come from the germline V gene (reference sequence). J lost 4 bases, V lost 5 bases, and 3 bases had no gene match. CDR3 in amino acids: CASSQGLAGGYEQYF. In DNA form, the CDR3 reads TGTGCCAGCAGCCAAGGACTAGCGGGAGGGTACGAGCAGTACTTC.

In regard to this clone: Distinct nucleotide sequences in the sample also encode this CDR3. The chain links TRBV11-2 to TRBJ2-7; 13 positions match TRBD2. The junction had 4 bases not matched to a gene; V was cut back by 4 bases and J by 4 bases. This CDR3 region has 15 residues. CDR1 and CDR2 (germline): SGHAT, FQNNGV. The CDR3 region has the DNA TGTGCCAGCAGCTCCCGGACTAGCGGGAGTTACGAGCAGTACTTC. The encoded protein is CASSSRTSGSYEQYF.

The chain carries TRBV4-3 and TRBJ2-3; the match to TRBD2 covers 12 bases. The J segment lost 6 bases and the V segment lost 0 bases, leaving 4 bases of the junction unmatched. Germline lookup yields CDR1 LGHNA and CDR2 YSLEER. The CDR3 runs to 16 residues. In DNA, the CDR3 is TGCGCCAGCAGCCAAGATACTAGCGGGAGGCTGGATACGCAGTATTTT. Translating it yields CASSQDTSGRLDTQYF.

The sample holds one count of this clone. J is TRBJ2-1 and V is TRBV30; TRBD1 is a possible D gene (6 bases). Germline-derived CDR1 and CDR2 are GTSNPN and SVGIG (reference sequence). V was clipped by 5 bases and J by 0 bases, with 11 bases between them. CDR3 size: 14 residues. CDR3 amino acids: CAWGGLSSYNEQFF. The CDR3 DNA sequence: TGTGCCTGGGGGGGCTTGAGCTCCTACAATGAGCAGTTCTTC.